The entry below gives a single T cell receptor (beta chain) sequence along with its context. The data belong to a study of CD8 T cells in Susac syndrome. After extraction with the RNeasy kit, 0.5 to 1 ug of the RNA was reverse transcribed using random hexamers. Amplification of TCR beta CDR3 was carried out by immunoSEQ multiplex PCR, which covered 54 Vbeta and 13 Jbeta segments. MiXCR was run by TCRdb on the immunoSEQ multiplex PCR reads, yielding one entry per CDR3 protein. This table holds 100,000 to 150,000 distinct CDR3 sequences, around 96% found once. Trimming left V 1 base short and J 0 bases short, with 10 bases between. The CDR3 loop spans 15 amino acids. Germline CDR1 reads SGHTA; CDR2 reads FQGNSA. TCR beta sequencing was performed on blood CD8+ and CD4+ T cells. Healthy donors constituted the controls, which were matched for age and sex. TEMRA cells were FACS-enriched, and CD8+ and CD4+ T cells were isolated negatively.

The rearrangement uses TRBV7-2 and TRBJ2-7; tentative D call: TRBD2 (6 bases). The source is a human donor in good health. Source material: CD4+ T cells from PBMCs. CDR3 loop: CASSLGRGPSYEQYF. CDR3 DNA: TGTGCCAGCAGCTTAGGGCGGGGTCCCTCCTACGAGCAGTACTTC.